The 5 T cell receptor beta chains listed next were all sequenced from one sample in a study of shared clonotypes between healthy human individuals. Clones were sequenced by immunoSEQ multiplex PCR, and TCRdb holds only the in-frame ones, with some missing. Here the sample spans about 680,000 clones, 55% to 85% being singletons. The sample comprised memory CD4+ T cells sorted from blood. Subset noted: CD45RA-negative fraction. These receptors originate from a woman aged 25 to 39 in good health.

This clone was seen a handful of times. The V gene is TRBV25-1, the J gene TRBJ2-3; no firm D call. Germline values: CDR1 MGHDK, CDR2 SYGVNS. The V end lost 4 bases, the J end lost 0 bases, and 8 bases lay between the germline ends. The CDR3 consists of 14 residues. The chain's CDR3 is CASSVTFSTDTQYF. The CDR3 DNA is TGTGCCAGCAGTGTGACCTTTAGCACAGATACGCAGTATTTT.

The chain combines TRBV11-1 with TRBJ1-1, with 7 bases lining up with TRBD1. This CDR3 region has 14 residues. Germline loops: CDR1 SGHAT, CDR2 FQDESV (reference sequence). V was clipped by 5 bases and J by 1 base; unmatched bases: 4. In nucleotides, the CDR3 is TGTGCCAGCAGCAGGCGACAGGGGAACACTGAAGCTTTCTTT. Translation gives CASSRRQGNTEAFF.

The J gene is TRBJ2-7, the V gene TRBV19; 10 bases are shared with TRBD1. Germline lookup yields CDR1 LNHDA and CDR2 SQIVND (reference sequence). Trimming at V came to 5 bases and at J to 5 bases, leaving 6 bases not matched to a gene. The CDR3 contains 14 residues. The CDR3 region has the DNA TGTGCCAGTAGTGACGGGGGACAGGGGAACGAGCAGTACTTC. It encodes CASSDGGQGNEQYF.

The chain recombines TRBV4-1 with TRBJ1-4; unclear D gene. The CDR3 runs 16 residues. Germline assignment: CDR1 MGHRA and CDR2 YSYEKL. V was trimmed by 3 bases and J by 0 bases, leaving 11 bases between them. CDR3 sequence: CASSQGIVATNEKLFF. CDR3 coding DNA: TGCGCCAGCAGCCAGGGAATTGTGGCAACTAATGAAAAACTGTTTTTT.

This sequence joins TRBV10-2 and TRBJ2-5, with unresolved D. The CDR3 sequence is 13 residues long. V lost 6 bases to trimming and J lost 5 bases, with 13 bases between them. Looked up from germline, CDR1 is WSHSY and CDR2 is SAAADI. The CDR3 loop is CASSATSRETQYF. The CDR3 DNA reads TGCGCCAGCAGCGCTACGTCTAGGGAGACCCAGTACTTC.